This T cell receptor beta chain is from a study of blood T cell repertoires in COVID-19. The data were produced by immunoSEQ multiplex PCR, yet TCRdb's version contains in-frame clones alone and is incomplete. The data show around 150,000 clones, with about 87% seen just once and about 3.9% held by the top ten. Germline V gives CDR1 KGHDR, CDR2 SFDVKD. J was trimmed by 0 bases and V by 7 bases; bases with no gene match: 9. The CDR3 has 16 residues. The sequence was collected from a woman aged 55 to 70 who had recovered from COVID-19. Sequencing was done on a sample of peripheral blood. The chain has TRBV24-1 and TRBJ2-3, with TRBD2 identical over 7 bases. In DNA, the CDR3 is TGTGCCACCAGCGCTGGCTTGGGGGGGAGCACAGATACGCAGTATTTT. Amino acid sequence: CATSAGLGGSTDTQYF.